These 27 T cell receptor beta chains share one sample of origin, sequenced in a study of shared clonotypes between healthy human individuals (dated by TCRdb to about 2020). Library preparation was by the immunoSEQ multiplex PCR assay. TCRdb provides this immuneACCESS table in a form limited to in-frame rearrangements. Some clones are lacking; in checked studies, under half of them reflect an unresolved V gene, and why the rest are absent is not known. The sample table lists millions of clones, more than 80% of them with a count of one. 0.14% of the sample goes to the ten largest clones. Input material: naive CD4+ T cells sorted from blood. The cell subset or site label for this specimen denotes: CD45RA+ positively selected. Receptors originate from a man aged 18 to 30 in good health.

The V and J genes are TRBV27 and TRBJ2-7; 9 positions match TRBD1. The CDR3 length is 15 residues. CDR1 and CDR2 (germline): MNHEY, SMNVEV (reference sequence). Trimming at V came to 0 bases and at J to 5 bases, leaving 5 bases not matched to a gene. The CDR3 protein is CASSLSGTGYHEQYF. CDR3 DNA sequence: TGTGCCAGCAGTTTATCCGGGACAGGGTACCACGAGCAGTACTTC.

The J gene is TRBJ2-7, the V gene TRBV5-6; D may be TRBD1 (7 bases). The germline gives CDR1 SGHDT, CDR2 YYEEEE. This CDR3 is 15 amino acids long. V was pared by 4 bases and J by 3 bases, with 17 bases between. The CDR3 nucleotides read TGTGCCAGCAGCGTAGGCGGGACAGCGATCTACGAGCAGTACTTC. Translating gives CASSVGGTAIYEQYF. Using reference TRBV5-6 and TRBJ2-7 for the parts outside the CDR3, the full variable domain is DAGVTQSPTHLIKTRGQQVTLRCSPKSGHDTVSWYQQALGQGPQFIFQYYEEEERQRGNFPDRFSGHQFPNYSSELNVNALLLGDSALYLCASSVGGTAIYEQYFGPGTRLTVT.

The rearrangement uses TRBV19 and TRBJ1-2, with D maybe TRBD1 (6 bases). Deletions cut 5 bases from V and 6 bases from J, with 22 bases between. Germline CDR1 reads LNHDA; CDR2 reads SQIVND (reference sequence). The CDR3 extends over 16 amino acids. The CDR3 loop reads CASSPQTNTGIHGYTF. The CDR3 DNA follows: TGTGCCAGTAGTCCCCAGACCAACACAGGGATCCATGGCTACACCTTC.

The J gene is TRBJ2-3, the V gene TRBV14; D is undetermined. Trimming took off 1 base at V and 6 bases at J, with 14 bases between the two ends. From germline, CDR1 is SGHDN and CDR2 FVKESK. This CDR3 has 15 amino acids. The CDR3: CASSQVSPPQDTQYF. CDR3 nucleotides: TGTGCCAGCAGCCAAGTTTCGCCCCCACAGGATACGCAGTATTTT.

V gene TRBV4-3 combines with J gene TRBJ2-1, with D possibly matching TRBD2 (5 bases). Germline values: CDR1 LGHNA, CDR2 YSLEER. This CDR3 comprises 18 residues. V lost 2 bases and J 4 bases, leaving 21 bases between the germline ends. CDR3 in DNA: TGCGCCAGCAGCCAAATGCTAGGAGGCAGCTTAAATTACAATGAGCAGTTCTTC. Protein product: CASSQMLGGSLNYNEQFF.

This clone appeared once. The chain combines TRBV10-1 with TRBJ2-2, with no clear D. The CDR3 loop spans 14 amino acids. The germline CDR1 and CDR2 sequences are WNHNN and SYGVQD (reference sequence). The V end was cut by 5 bases, the J end by 0 bases, with 7 bases between. The CDR3 nucleotides are TGCGCCAGCAGTAGAAGCCCGAACACCGGGGAGCTGTTTTTT. Protein sequence: CASSRSPNTGELFF.

The chain is built from TRBV6-6 and TRBJ2-7; the D is unclear. Germline V gives CDR1 MNHNY, CDR2 SVGAGI (reference sequence). This CDR3 is built from 13 residues. Trimming shortened V by 2 bases and J by 4 bases, and 9 bases separated the two germline ends. The CDR3 loop is CASSYTRYYEQYF. The CDR3 bases are TGTGCCAGCAGTTACACGCGATATTACGAGCAGTACTTC.

The chain joins TRBV25-1 to TRBJ2-1; D might be TRBD1 (6 bases). Between the trimmed V and J ends, which lost 3 bases and 16 bases, there was a span of 19 bases. Germline-derived CDR1 and CDR2 are MGHDK and SYGVNS. CDR3 length: 13 amino acids. CDR3 region: CASSDYATGLFFF. The CDR3 bases are TGTGCCAGCAGTGATTACGCCACAGGGCTCTTTTTCTTC.

This chain uses TRBV10-3 with TRBJ2-1, with a tentative D call TRBD2 (6 bases). Germline V gives CDR1 ENHRY, CDR2 SYGVKD. This CDR3 has 16 amino acids. V lost 5 bases, J lost 6 bases, and 20 bases lay in between. The CDR3 loop reads CAISPTGTLSPNEQFF. The CDR3 coding sequence is TGTGCCATCAGTCCGACTGGGACTCTGTCCCCCAATGAGCAGTTCTTC.

V and J are TRBV28 and TRBJ1-1, with 7 positions matching TRBD1. With V trimmed by 6 bases and J by 1 base, 5 bases remained unmatched. Germline lookup yields CDR1 MDHEN and CDR2 SYDVKM. The CDR3 is made up of 14 amino acids. The chain's CDR3 is CASSLQGPNTEAFF. The DNA of the CDR3 is TGTGCCAGCAGCCTACAGGGGCCGAACACTGAAGCTTTCTTT.

Worth noting for this clone: The junction and the germline gene differ at one end; a read error may be behind it. V and J are TRBV23-1 and TRBJ2-7; possibly TRBD2 for D (5 bases). Being an ORF, TRBV23-1 has a function that is uncertain. The CDR3 runs 16 residues. CDR3 amino acids: CASSQFVRPRSEGGCF. The CDR3, as DNA: TGCGCCAGCAGTCAATTTGTGAGACCCCGGAGCGAGGGTGGGTGCTTC.

The chain has TRBV29-1 and TRBJ2-5, with 8 nucleotides matching TRBD2. Germline CDR1 is SQVTM and CDR2 is ANQGSEA. V was pared by 7 bases and J by 4 bases, with 5 bases of the junction left unmatched. The CDR3 runs to 12 residues. CDR3 sequence (DNA): TGCAGCGCCGGGGGGGCCGGAGAGACCCAGTACTTC. It specifies CSAGGAGETQYF.

The chain combines TRBV5-1 with TRBJ1-1; TRBD1 agrees at 8 bases. CDR1 and CDR2 (germline): SGHRS, YFSETQ. Trimming took 6 bases from V and 2 from J; bases not matched to a gene: 12. The CDR3 loop spans 16 amino acids. The chain's CDR3 is CASTRQGSGGNTEAFF. DNA for the CDR3: TGCGCCAGCACAAGACAGGGGAGCGGGGGAAACACTGAAGCTTTCTTT.

The chain combines TRBV18 with TRBJ1-3, with D hard to call. V was cut by 2 bases and J by 3 bases, with 2 bases left in between. This CDR3 region has 12 residues. Germline lookup yields CDR1 KGHSH and CDR2 LQKENI. The chain's CDR3 is CASSPSGNTIYF. The DNA for the CDR3 is TGTGCCAGCTCACCAAGTGGAAACACCATATATTTT.

Concerning this clone: Distinct nucleotide sequences in the sample also encode this CDR3. J is TRBJ2-3 and V is TRBV5-4; 7 nucleotides align to TRBD2. The CDR3 length is 14 residues. Losses at the gene ends were 0 bases for V and 6 bases for J; bases not matched to a gene: 4. In germline, CDR1 is SGHNT, CDR2 YYREEE (reference sequence). The CDR3 sequence is CASSLAGGGDTQYF. As DNA, the CDR3 is TGTGCCAGCAGCTTGGCCGGGGGAGGGGATACGCAGTATTTT.

This chain connects TRBV19 to TRBJ1-1, with a tentative D call TRBD1 (5 bases). The length of the CDR3 is 13 residues. Looked up from germline, CDR1 is LNHDA and CDR2 is SQIVND (reference sequence). V lost 2 bases and J 5 bases, leaving 9 bases between the germline ends. CDR3 coding DNA: TGTGCCAGTAGTATACCGGGGGAGACTGAAGCTTTCTTT. Protein: CASSIPGETEAFF.

About this clone itself: This sample also contains other DNA sequences that code for the same CDR3. The rearrangement links TRBV2 to TRBJ2-3; D call uncertain. Germline CDR1 is SNHLY and CDR2 is FYNNEI. V was pared by 1 base and J by 0 bases, with 5 bases between. The CDR3 has 14 residues. For the CDR3, the DNA is TGTGCCAGCAGTGAAGGGGTTAGCACAGATACGCAGTATTTT. Encoded protein: CASSEGVSTDTQYF.

The CDR3 loop is CAWSKEGQTYGYTF. Written as DNA, the CDR3 is TGTGCCTGGAGTAAGGAGGGGCAAACCTATGGCTACACCTTC. The chain combines TRBV30 with TRBJ1-2; D may be TRBD1 (5 bases). Trimming left V 2 bases short and J 4 bases short, with 14 bases between. This CDR3 is built from 14 residues. Germline CDR1 GTSNPN, CDR2 SVGIG (reference sequence).

This clone was seen just once. The chain recombines TRBV12-5 with TRBJ2-7; 7 bases agree with TRBD1. The CDR3 contains 15 residues. The germline V gene encodes CDR1 LGHNT and CDR2 FRNRAP. J gave up 6 bases and V 9 bases, and 17 bases lay outside the gene matches. The CDR3 protein is CASGPDRVELGEQYF. CDR3 nucleotide sequence: TGTGCTAGCGGCCCCGACAGGGTAGAACTGGGCGAGCAGTACTTC.

This clone was observed a few times. The chain carries TRBV30 and TRBJ1-1, with 8 bases fitting TRBD1. V trimming: 2 bases; J trimming: 5 bases; junction bases outside the gene matches: 7. CDR3 length: 14 residues. The germline V gene encodes CDR1 GTSNPN and CDR2 SVGIG (reference sequence). This CDR3 is CAWSTTTGGTEAFF. In nucleotides, the CDR3 is TGTGCCTGGAGTACCACTACAGGGGGGACTGAAGCTTTCTTT. Full variable domain (outside the CDR3, taken from reference TRBV30 and TRBJ1-1): SQTIHQWPATLVQPVGSPLSLECTVEGTSNPNLYWYRQAAGRGLQLLFYSVGIGQISSEVPQNLSASRPQDRQFILSSKKLLLSDSGFYLCAWSTTTGGTEAFFGQGTRLTVV.

The V and J genes are TRBV21-1 and TRBJ1-6; the table's D call, TRBD1, was not checked against the DNA. TRBV21-1 is classified as a pseudogene. CDR3 length: 17 residues. CDR3 region: CASSRDKDRSLNSPLHF. CDR3 nucleotides: TGTGCCAGCAGCAGGGACAAGGACAGGAGTTTAAATTCACCCCTCCACTTT.

The rearrangement joins TRBV2 to TRBJ1-1, with D unresolved. V was shortened by 3 bases and J by 7 bases, with 15 bases between the two germline ends. Germline V gene sequence: CDR1 SNHLY, CDR2 FYNNEI. This CDR3 has 14 amino acids. CDR3 amino acids: CASSETSSRFEAFF. The CDR3 DNA reads as TGTGCCAGCAGTGAGACCAGTAGCCGCTTTGAAGCTTTCTTT.

The chain joins TRBV7-3 to TRBJ2-1; D tentatively reads TRBD1 or TRBD2 (5 bases each). The germline CDR1 and CDR2 sequences are SGHTA and FQGTGA. This CDR3 spans 13 amino acids. The ends were cut back, 5 bases at V and 9 bases at J, with 14 bases in the middle. The CDR3 loop reads CASSPPEGSEQFF. CDR3 DNA: TGTGCCAGCAGCCCCCCCGAGGGGAGTGAGCAGTTCTTC.

This clone turned up a few times. The CDR3 protein is CASSPGTPGELFF. DNA for the CDR3: TGTGCCAGCAGTCCCGGGACACCCGGGGAGCTGTTTTTT. The chain recombines TRBV6-1 with TRBJ2-2, with D possibly matching TRBD1 (6 bases). Trimming took off 5 bases at V and 6 bases at J, with 10 bases between the two ends. Per the germline V gene, CDR1 is MNHNS and CDR2 is SASEGT. The CDR3 is 13 residues long.

V is TRBV28 and J is TRBJ2-1, with 10 bases aligning to TRBD2. The CDR3 runs 15 residues. V lost 5 bases to trimming and J lost 12 bases; unmatched junction nucleotides: 13. Per the germline V gene, CDR1 is MDHEN and CDR2 is SYDVKM. CDR3 nucleotides: TGTGCCAGCAGTCCTTCCACTAGCGGGGCCCTTCGGCAGTTCTTC. Amino acid sequence: CASSPSTSGALRQFF.

The chain combines TRBV5-6 with TRBJ1-5, with 8 positions matching TRBD1. V shed 3 bases and J 3 bases; nucleotides not matched to a gene: 5. The CDR3 is 15 amino acids. The germline gives CDR1 SGHDT, CDR2 YYEEEE. This CDR3 is CASSYDRGYNQPQHF. The CDR3 DNA is TGTGCCAGCAGCTACGACAGGGGTTACAATCAGCCCCAGCATTTT.

This sequence joins TRBV30 and TRBJ2-7, with 7 bases matching TRBD1. CDR1 and CDR2 (germline): GTSNPN, SVGIG (reference sequence). CDR3 length equals 14 residues. The V gene end was trimmed by 3 bases and the J gene end by 2 bases; junction bases not matched to a gene: 7. The CDR3 is CAWSETGAPYEQYF. The CDR3, as DNA: TGTGCCTGGAGCGAAACAGGGGCCCCCTACGAGCAGTACTTC.